A selection of T cell receptor beta chains follows, all from one sample in a study of blood T cell repertoires in COVID-19. Profiled with immunoSEQ multiplex PCR; TCRdb holds only in-frame clones, not every one. The profile covers fewer than 350,000 clones, with approximately 87% appearing a single time and about 12% taken by the ten largest. Sequencing was done on a sample of peripheral blood. The receptor source for this set is a woman aged 30 to 39 with COVID-19, enrolled during active disease. Both conserved end residues are part of each CDR3. The order of the fields is CDR3 DNA, CDR3 protein, clone size, V gene, J gene, D gene. A D gene is named only where the DNA matches it firmly. Only part of the rows carry a size: once, few, many, or a class if the clone is expanded.

TGTGCCATAACAGGGGGGTACGAGAATTCACCCCTCCACTTT	CAITGGYENSPLHF	-	TRBV28	TRBJ1-6	TRBD1
TGTGCCATCAGTGAACCGGGGGAGGCCACAGATACGCAGTATTTT	CAISEPGEATDTQYF	-	TRBV10-3	TRBJ2-3	-
TGCGCCAGCAGCCCCACAGGAAGCCTAGGGGAAAAACTGTTTTTT	CASSPTGSLGEKLFF	-	TRBV4-1	TRBJ1-4	-
TGTGCCAGCAGCCCCCGGGACAGCAATGAGCAGTTCTTC	CASSPRDSNEQFF	-	TRBV28	TRBJ2-1	TRBD1
TGTGCCAGCAGCCAAGATCCGGGAACCTACAATGAGCAGTTCTTC	CASSQDPGTYNEQFF	-	TRBV3-1/TRBV3-2	TRBJ2-1	-
TGTGCCAGTAGTCTTACCGGGGTTGGCGGTGGCTACACCTTC	CASSLTGVGGGYTF	-	TRBV19	TRBJ1-2	-
TGTGCCAGCAGTTACACGGTGGCAGGGTACGAGGAAAAACTGTTTTTT	CASSYTVAGYEEKLFF	-	TRBV6-5	TRBJ1-4	-
TGTGCCAGCAGCTCAGTGGGACAGTTGAACACTGAAGCTTTCTTT	CASSSVGQLNTEAFF	-	TRBV11-2	TRBJ1-1	TRBD1
TGTGCCAGTAGTATAGATCAGACAGGGGCCTATGGCTACACCTTC	CASSIDQTGAYGYTF	-	TRBV19	TRBJ1-2	TRBD1
TGTGCCAGCAGTCCCAGGGGGCGCTTGGGTGAAAAACTGTTTTTT	CASSPRGRLGEKLFF	-	TRBV6-5	TRBJ1-4	TRBD1
TGTGCCAGCAGTTTTTTCGGTGACACTGAAGCTTTCTTT	CASSFFGDTEAFF	once	TRBV28	TRBJ1-1	-
TGTGCCAGCAGCCCGCCCCGGAGGGAGACCCAGTACTTC	CASSPPRRETQYF	-	TRBV7-9	TRBJ2-5	-
TGTGCCAGCACCGGGGCCGGTGGCTACGAGCAGTACTTC	CASTGAGGYEQYF	-	TRBV7-9	TRBJ2-7	-
TGCGCCAGCAGCTTGGGGGCCCGGGGGGCTGAGACCCAGTACTTC	CASSLGARGAETQYF	-	TRBV5-1	TRBJ2-5	-
TGTGCCAGCAGTGATATGCACGGTTACAATGAGCAGTTCTTC	CASSDMHGYNEQFF	-	TRBV25-1	TRBJ2-1	-
TGTGCCAGCAGCGCCGGACAGGGAGGACACACCATATATTTT	CASSAGQGGHTIYF	-	TRBV11-2	TRBJ1-3	TRBD1
TGTGCCAGCAGCTACGACTTAGGAGAAACTGAAGCTTTCTTT	CASSYDLGETEAFF	-	TRBV7-9	TRBJ1-1	-
TGTGCCAGCAGCCGCTGGGGTGGGACAGCTAACTATGGCTACACCTTC	CASSRWGGTANYGYTF	-	TRBV27	TRBJ1-2	TRBD1
TGTGCCAGCTCACCACGCCCGACAGGGAGTGGCAGGTCACCCCTCCACTTT	CASSPRPTGSGRSPLHF	-	TRBV18	TRBJ1-6	TRBD1
TGTGCCAGCAGTTTAGACAGGGGCACTGAAGCTTTCTTT	CASSLDRGTEAFF	-	TRBV27	TRBJ1-1	TRBD1